The next 4 T cell receptor beta chains were all read from a single sample in a study of blood T cell repertoires in COVID-19. Sequencing was performed with immunoSEQ multiplex PCR; in TCRdb, only in-frame clones are kept and a portion is missing. The sample consists of about 74,000 clones, around four fifths of them appearing once. Sequenced sample: peripheral blood. These receptors all stem from an older man with acute or convalescent COVID-19.

The chain employs TRBV10-3 and TRBJ1-2; D may be TRBD1 (5 bases). The CDR3 is 14 residues long. Germline V gene sequence: CDR1 ENHRY, CDR2 SYGVKD. Trimming stripped 0 bases from V and 8 bases from J, with 13 bases between. The CDR3: CAISESNDSVGYTF. The CDR3 DNA is TGTGCCATCAGTGAGTCGAACGACAGTGTGGGCTACACCTTC.

V and J are TRBV6-5 and TRBJ1-1; TRBD1 might be the D (6 bases). This CDR3 contains 13 residues. Trimming stripped 11 bases from V and 1 base from J, with 14 bases between. Germline loops: CDR1 MNHEY, CDR2 SVGAGI. CDR3 bases: TGTGCCTCCTGGGCCAGGGGGAACACTGAAGCTTTCTTT. Amino acids: CASWARGNTEAFF.

This chain links TRBV2 with TRBJ2-3, with D possibly matching TRBD1 (5 bases). This CDR3 has 14 residues. V was shortened by 3 bases and J by 2 bases, with 9 bases between the two germline ends. The germline gives CDR1 SNHLY, CDR2 FYNNEI. CDR3 region: CASSDRQTTDTQYF. The CDR3 nucleotides are TGTGCCAGCAGTGATAGACAGACCACAGATACGCAGTATTTT.

The rearrangement links TRBV28 to TRBJ2-7, with 8 bases that match TRBD1. The CDR3 sequence is 14 residues long. The germline V gene has CDR1 MDHEN and CDR2 SYDVKM. Losses at the gene ends were 4 bases for V and 6 bases for J; bases not matched to a gene: 8. The CDR3 nucleotides read TGTGCCAGCAGTTCACCGGACAGGGATGGCGAGCAGTACTTC. This codes for CASSSPDRDGEQYF.